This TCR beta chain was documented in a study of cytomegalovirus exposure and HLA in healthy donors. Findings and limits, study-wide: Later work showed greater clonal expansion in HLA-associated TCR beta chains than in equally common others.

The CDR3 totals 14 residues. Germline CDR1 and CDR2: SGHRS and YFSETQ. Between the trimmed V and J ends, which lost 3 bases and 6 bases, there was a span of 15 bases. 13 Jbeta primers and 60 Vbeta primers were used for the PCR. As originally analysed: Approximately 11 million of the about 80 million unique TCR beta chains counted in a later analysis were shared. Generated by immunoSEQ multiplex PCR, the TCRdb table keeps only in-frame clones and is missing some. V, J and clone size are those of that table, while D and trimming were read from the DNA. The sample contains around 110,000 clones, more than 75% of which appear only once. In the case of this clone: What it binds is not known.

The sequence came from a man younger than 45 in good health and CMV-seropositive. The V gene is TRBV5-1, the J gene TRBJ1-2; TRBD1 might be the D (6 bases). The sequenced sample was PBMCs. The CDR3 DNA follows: TGCGCCAGCAGCTACCGGGGGGCGCTGGATGGCTACACCTTC. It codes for CASSYRGALDGYTF.